A selection of T cell receptor beta chains follows, all from one sample in a study of spatial heterogeneity in lung cancer. TCRdb fed the 5' RACE reads into MiXCR, producing one record per CDR3 protein. The repertoire consists of about 47,000 distinct CDR3 sequences, with under 8% occurring once and the leading ten covering approximately 40%. The sequences come from PBMCs, collected at follow-up. Source of these receptors: a female donor with early-stage non-small cell lung cancer. The CDR3 runs from the conserved cysteine through the conserved F or W. A D gene is named only where the DNA matches it firmly. The size entry is marked missing in some rows and otherwise reads once, few, many or a size class.

>TRBV20-1|many|TRBJ2-5|NA
CSARAGDQETQYF
TGCAGTGCTAGAGCTGGTGATCAAGAGACCCAGTACTTC
>TRBV12-3/TRBV12-4|NA|TRBJ1-2|NA
CASTLDGANYGYTF
TGTGCCAGCACCCTAGACGGCGCAAACTATGGCTACACCTTC
>TRBV20-1|NA|TRBJ2-2|NA
CSARVDQRGTGELFF
TGCAGTGCTAGAGTAGATCAGAGGGGGACCGGGGAGCTGTTTTTT
>TRBV20-1|NA|TRBJ1-1|TRBD1
CSALGGQGYTEAFF
TGCAGTGCTCTTGGGGGACAGGGATACACTGAAGCTTTCTTT
>TRBV5-1|many|TRBJ2-7|NA
CASSLASGGRLTYEQYF
TGCGCCAGCAGCTTGGCCTCCGGGGGTCGCCTTACTTACGAGCAGTACTTC
>TRBV7-8|many|TRBJ2-3|NA
CASSPPGKGPDTQYF
TGTGCCAGCAGCCCGCCGGGTAAGGGGCCAGATACGCAGTATTTT
>TRBV3-1|many|TRBJ2-2|NA
CASSQDSRKTGELFF
TGTGCCAGCAGCCAAGATTCTAGGAAAACCGGGGAGCTGTTTTTT
>TRBV28|few|TRBJ1-1|NA
CASSSLGGDAGGTEAFF
TGTGCCAGCAGTTCGCTGGGAGGCGACGCGGGGGGCACTGAAGCTTTCTTT
>TRBV4-1|many|TRBJ2-5|NA
CASSQGRDFYGKETQYF
TGCGCCAGCAGCCAGGGAAGGGACTTTTACGGGAAAGAGACCCAGTACTTC
>TRBV18|NA|TRBJ1-1|NA
CASSLVAGMNTEAFF
TGTGCCAGCTCGCTAGTTGCGGGAATGAACACTGAAGCTTTCTTT
>TRBV5-4|NA|TRBJ1-4|NA
CASSLRDNEKLFF
TGTGCCAGCAGCCTCCGGGACAATGAAAAACTGTTTTTT
>TRBV7-9|few|TRBJ1-5|NA
CASSLGEGEGNQPQHF
TGTGCCAGCAGCTTAGGGGAGGGAGAGGGCAATCAGCCCCAGCATTTT
>TRBV21-1|many|TRBJ2-7|NA
CASSTGRVSSYEQYF
TGTGCCAGCAGTACGGGACGGGTTAGCTCCTACGAGCAGTACTTC
>TRBV5-1|NA|TRBJ2-3|TRBD2
CASSSKPGTSGVTDTQYF
TGCGCCAGCAGCTCCAAACCGGGGACTAGCGGGGTGACAGATACGCAGTATTTT
>TRBV6-1|many|TRBJ1-5|NA
CASSVRSNPPQPQHF
TGTGCCAGCAGCGTTCGTTCAAATCCCCCTCAGCCCCAGCATTTT
>TRBV4-2|few|TRBJ2-3|NA
CASSPGQTDTQYF
TGTGCCAGCAGCCCGGGACAAACAGATACGCAGTATTTT
>TRBV2|NA|TRBJ2-2|NA
CASSVTSNTGELFF
TGTGCCAGCAGTGTAACTTCCAACACCGGGGAGCTGTTTTTT
>TRBV18|many|TRBJ1-5|TRBD1
CASSPARGPNQPQHF
TGTGCCAGCTCACCAGCCAGGGGGCCCAATCAGCCCCAGCATTTT